Sequencing of this T cell receptor (beta chain) was carried out in a study of OX40 agonist ivuxolimab in advanced cancers. Broadly, across the study: Ivuxolimab, which targeted the costimulatory receptor OX40 (CD134), was an agonistic, fully human IgG2 monoclonal antibody. Intravenous ivuxolimab was administered to patients every 2 weeks at six dose levels: 0.01, 0.1, 0.3, 1.5, 3 and 10 mg/kg. The paper describes the monotherapy dose-escalation part (N of about 47 patients) of the phase I trial of ivuxolimab. Patients were allowed to have had prior anti-PD-1, anti-PD-L1 or anti-CTLA-4 therapy, and about 40% of the dose-escalation patients had been treated with checkpoint inhibitors. Partial responses were achieved by three dose-escalation patients, of whom one had hepatocellular carcinoma and two had cutaneous melanoma. A male proportion of nearly 85% and a mean age of approximately 61 years, ranging from roughly 23 to 85, were recorded for the dose-escalation cohort. Peripheral TCRbeta sequencing aimed to test whether ivuxolimab altered TCR sequence diversity and caused clonal T-cell expansion. Among the roughly 50 dose-escalation patients, some 20 had hepatocellular carcinoma, roughly 15 melanoma, 9 renal cell carcinoma and 9 head and neck cancer.

Patients with autoimmune disease history or receiving systemic immunosuppression were excluded from the trial. Peripheral blood for TCR sequencing was collected from all dose cohorts at baseline, on cycle 4 day 1, and on cycle 7 day 1. Samples came from an open-label, multicenter, first-in-human phase I dose-escalation trial of ivuxolimab. Adults with locally advanced or metastatic melanoma, renal cell carcinoma, hepatocellular carcinoma or head and neck squamous cell carcinoma were enrolled in the trial. Before TCR sequencing, CD4+ T cells and CD8+ T cells were sorted from peripheral blood as separate populations. The CDR3 has 12 amino acids, counting the end cysteine and phenylalanine. This entry keeps only the CDR3 DNA: 36 bases, framed from base 1. Genomic DNA was extracted from sorted cells for sequencing of the TCRbeta CDR3 region. TCRbeta CDR3 regions were sequenced using the immunoSEQ Assay. TCRdb retrieved this table from immuneACCESS and kept in-frame rearrangements only. Not all clones are present; in checked studies, unresolved V genes account for under half, and no reason is known for the remainder. The sample contains some 39,000 clones, roughly three quarters of them found a single time. The top ten constitute about a fifth of the sample.

Broader findings and caveats from the paper: The antigen specificity of the clonally expanded peripheral T cells was not determined. Low levels of normalized T-cell clonal expansion were also seen in some patients who did not respond. At doses of 0.1 to 3.0 mg/kg, clonal expansion of both CD4+ and CD8+ blood T cells was observed from baseline to week 6. In the 0.1-3.0 mg/kg groups, partial responders were among the patients with the lowest normalized peripheral clonal expansion, particularly in CD8+ T cells. On average, CD8+ T cells showed more expanded clones than CD4+ T cells after ivuxolimab.

This clone was counted only a few times. Its specific antigen is unknown. One base away there is no much larger clone; base qualities are not given. This sequence originates from an adult with an advanced solid tumor such as melanoma, head and neck, liver or kidney cancer. This material consisted of CD4+ or CD8+ T cells sorted from blood, taken in a trial of the OX40 agonist ivuxolimab. The chain couples TRBV21-1 to TRBJ1-5. TRBV21-1 represents a pseudogene. The bases are TGTGCCAGCAGCAGGGGCAATCAGCCCCAGCATTTT. Its protein is CASSRGNQPQHF.